A selection of T cell receptor beta chains follows, all from one sample in a study of cytomegalovirus exposure and HLA in healthy donors. Some clones are missing from TCRdb's copy, which holds only in-frame ones; the method was immunoSEQ multiplex PCR. This sample contains about 140,000 clones. Sequences were obtained from PBMCs. Receptor source: a middle-aged man in good health and CMV-seronegative. Both conserved end residues are part of each CDR3. Each record gives: V gene, CDR3 protein.

V: TRBV14; CDR3: CASSLLAGGLYNEQFF
V: TRBV4-1; CDR3: CASSPPLSTGELFF
V: TRBV19; CDR3: CASSGPGQTSSYEQYF
V: TRBV11-1; CDR3: CASSLGRKDTQYF
V: TRBV28; CDR3: CASSLSQGNNNEQYF
V: TRBV28; CDR3: CASPGAGEDLTEAFF
V: TRBV10-3; CDR3: CAISPKQGRSTEAFF
V: TRBV19; CDR3: CASTSSGGENIQYF
V: TRBV9; CDR3: CASSPTTYRAGYTF
V: TRBV7-9; CDR3: CASSPWPGGPNYGYTF
V: TRBV6-5; CDR3: CASTRQGYYGYTF
V: TRBV28; CDR3: CASSRTGAPGYTF
V: TRBV7-3; CDR3: CASSLDGGANTGELFF
V: TRBV5-1; CDR3: CASSPGTLPSTDTQYF
V: TRBV7-6; CDR3: CASSLARGSGYTF
V: TRBV7-7; CDR3: CASSGGTYNEQFF
V: TRBV5-5; CDR3: CASSLEYYNEQFF
V: TRBV12-5; CDR3: CASGLGQGGDGYTF
V: TRBV5-8; CDR3: CASSLVQGNSPLHF
V: TRBV19; CDR3: CASSEGGSPYNEQFF
V: TRBV9; CDR3: CASSLSGGITGELFF
V: TRBV5-5; CDR3: CASSLAAGENNEQFF
V: TRBV28; CDR3: CASSRTGQVLF
V: TRBV7-2; CDR3: CASSYRQGNEQFF
V: TRBV6-1; CDR3: CASSALAGGYNEQFF
V: TRBV4-3; CDR3: CASSLLSGITDTQYF
V: TRBV9; CDR3: CASSVSPQGQETQYF
V: TRBV7-9; CDR3: CAGTEGANTDTQYF
V: TRBV4-2; CDR3: CASSPHVGGALDTQYF
V: TRBV7-8; CDR3: CASSPGTGAGYTF
V: TRBV7-3; CDR3: CASSLQAGATDTQYF
V: TRBV11-2; CDR3: CASSAIAGAVETQYF
V: TRBV7-9; CDR3: CASRRGGDTEAFF